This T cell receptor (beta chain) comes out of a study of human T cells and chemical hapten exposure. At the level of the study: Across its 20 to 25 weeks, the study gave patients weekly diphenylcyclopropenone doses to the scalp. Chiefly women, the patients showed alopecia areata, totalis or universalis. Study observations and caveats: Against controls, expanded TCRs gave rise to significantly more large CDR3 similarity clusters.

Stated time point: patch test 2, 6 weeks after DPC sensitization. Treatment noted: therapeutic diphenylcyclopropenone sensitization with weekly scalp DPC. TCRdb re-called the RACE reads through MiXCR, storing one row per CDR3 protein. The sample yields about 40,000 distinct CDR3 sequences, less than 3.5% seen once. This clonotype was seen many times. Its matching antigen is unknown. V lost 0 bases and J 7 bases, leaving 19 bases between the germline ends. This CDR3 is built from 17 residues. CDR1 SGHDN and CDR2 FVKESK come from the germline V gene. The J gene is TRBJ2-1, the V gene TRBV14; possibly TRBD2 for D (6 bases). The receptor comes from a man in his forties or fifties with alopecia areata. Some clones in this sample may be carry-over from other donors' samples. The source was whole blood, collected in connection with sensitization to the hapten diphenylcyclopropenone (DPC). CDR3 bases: TGTGCCAGCAGCCAAGATTGGGGGACTCTGGGGGAGAATGAGCAGTTCTTC. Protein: CASSQDWGTLGENEQFF.